The sequence of this TCR beta chain was determined in a study of human T cells and chemical hapten exposure. TCRdb ran MiXCR on the RACE reads and lists one entry per CDR3 protein. The sample comprises around 120,000 distinct CDR3 sequences, roughly 13% of which are singletons, and 0.92% rests with the top ten. This clonotype occurred a few times. The CDR3 is made up of 16 amino acids. Trimming cost V 6 bases and J 6 bases; bases outside gene matches: 13. This sample's time point: patch test 1, 2 weeks after DPC sensitization. Noted treatment: therapeutic diphenylcyclopropenone sensitization with weekly scalp DPC.

The chain employs TRBV12-3 or TRBV12-4 and TRBJ1-2, with TRBD1 identical over 10 bases. This TCR came from a man between 18 and 35 years old with alopecia areata. Some clones in this sample may be carry-over from other donors' samples. The sequenced sample was whole blood, obtained in connection with sensitization to the hapten diphenylcyclopropenone (DPC). The CDR3 DNA follows: TGTGCCAGCAGCAATCTCCCGGGACAGGGGAGGAATGGCTACACCTTC. Its protein product is CASSNLPGQGRNGYTF.